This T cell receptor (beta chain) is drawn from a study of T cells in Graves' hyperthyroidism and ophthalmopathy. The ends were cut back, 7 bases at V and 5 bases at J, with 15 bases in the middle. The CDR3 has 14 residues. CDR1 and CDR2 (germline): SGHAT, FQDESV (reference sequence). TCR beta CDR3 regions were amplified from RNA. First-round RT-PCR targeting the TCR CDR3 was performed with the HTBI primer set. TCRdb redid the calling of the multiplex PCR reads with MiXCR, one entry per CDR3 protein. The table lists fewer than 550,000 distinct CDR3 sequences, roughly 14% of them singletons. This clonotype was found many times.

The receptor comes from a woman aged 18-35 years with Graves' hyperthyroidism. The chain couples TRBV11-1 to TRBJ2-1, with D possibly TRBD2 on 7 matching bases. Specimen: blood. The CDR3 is CASTKGGLNNEQFF. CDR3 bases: TGTGCCAGCACTAAGGGGGGGCTGAACAATGAGCAGTTCTTC. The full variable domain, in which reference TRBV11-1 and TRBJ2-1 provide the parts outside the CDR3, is EAEVAQSPRYKITEKSQAVAFWCDPISGHATLYWYRQILGQGPELLVQFQDESVVDDSQLPKDRFSAERLKGVDSTLKIQPAELGDSAMYLCASTKGGLNNEQFFGPGTRLTVL.